One and the same sample provided the 11 T cell receptor beta chains below, sequenced in a study of T-cell memory formation after mild COVID-19. MiXCR, run by TCRdb on the 5' RACE reads, gives a single entry per CDR3 protein. The profile shows more than 300,000 distinct CDR3 sequences, 14% of them singletons. The sequenced sample was PBMCs or a T cell subset sorted from them (not recorded which). The source is a man between 18 and 35 years old who had mild COVID-19 (a few samples of this study predate the infection). Cell type and time point are not known.

This clonotype was picked up a small number of times. J is TRBJ1-2 and V is TRBV7-9, with D perhaps TRBD1 (6 bases). The germline CDR1 and CDR2 sequences are SEHNR and FQNEAQ (reference sequence). This CDR3 region has 13 residues. V was trimmed by 8 bases and J by 5 bases, leaving 15 bases between them. In DNA, the CDR3 is TGTGCCAGCGATCCAGGGGTAGTATATGGCTACACCTTC. Protein sequence: CASDPGVVYGYTF.

The chain uses TRBV7-2 and TRBJ2-3, with 12 bases lining up with TRBD2. The CDR3 consists of 15 residues. Germline V gene lookup returns CDR1 SGHTA and CDR2 FQGNSA. The V and J ends lost 7 bases and 5 bases, in that order; junction bases with no gene match: 7. DNA for the CDR3: TGTGCCAGCATCCGGACTAGCGGGAAAGGAGATACGCAGTATTTT. It yields the protein CASIRTSGKGDTQYF.

This clonotype has more than one count but fewer than ten. The rearrangement joins TRBV5-4 to TRBJ2-5, with TRBD2 identical over 8 bases. Germline loops: CDR1 SGHNT, CDR2 YYREEE (reference sequence). The CDR3 loop spans 11 amino acids. Unmatched junction bases numbered 1, after V lost 7 bases and J lost 5 bases. This chain's CDR3 is CASRGGETQYF. The CDR3, as DNA: TGTGCCAGCCGGGGGGGGGAGACCCAGTACTTC.

The V and J genes are TRBV20-1 and TRBJ2-7; 11 nucleotides agree with TRBD2. The germline CDR1 and CDR2 sequences are DFQATT and SNEGSKA (reference sequence). The V gene end was trimmed by 6 bases and the J gene end by 1 base; junction bases not matched to a gene: 11. The length of the CDR3 is 16 residues. This CDR3 is CSAISESSGGSYEQYF. In DNA form, the CDR3 reads TGCAGTGCGATCTCGGAATCTAGCGGGGGGTCCTACGAGCAGTACTTC.

This chain joins TRBV6-5 and TRBJ2-6; D is unresolved. The V end was cut by 4 bases, the J end by 0 bases, with 10 bases between. Germline V CDR1 and CDR2: MNHEY, SVGAGI. The CDR3 runs 16 residues. CDR3 DNA: TGTGCCAGCAGTTCCCCAACAGCCTCTGGGGCCAACGTCCTGACTTTC. This sequence encodes CASSSPTASGANVLTF.

The chain employs TRBV6-2 or TRBV6-3 and TRBJ1-2; D gene ambiguous. The CDR3 spans 13 residues. Trimming pared 4 bases from V and 0 bases from J, leaving 6 bases between. CDR1 and CDR2 (germline): MNHEY, SVGEGT. The CDR3 loop is CASSWSPNYGYTF. The CDR3 DNA is TGTGCCAGCAGTTGGTCACCTAACTATGGCTACACCTTC.

A remark on this clonotype: With a much larger clone just one base away, this may be a read error. The conserved closing phenylalanine or tryptophan is absent in this CDR3, likely reflecting a read error. The chain recombines TRBV20-1 with TRBJ2-5; 14 nucleotides line up with TRBD2. There are 14 residues in the CDR3. The germline CDR1 and CDR2 sequences are DFQATT and SNEGSKA (reference sequence). With V trimmed by 5 bases and J by 5 bases, 4 bases remained unmatched. CDR3 nucleotide sequence: TGCAGTGCTGAGACTAGCGGGGGGGCGGAGACCCAGTACTTA. This encodes CSAETSGGAETQYL.

This rearrangement joins TRBV5-1 to TRBJ2-5; possibly TRBD1 or TRBD2 for D (5 bases each). Trimming removed 4 bases at V and 5 bases at J, with 15 bases between. The germline gives CDR1 SGHRS, CDR2 YFSETQ. This CDR3 region has 14 residues. The CDR3 spells CASSRRAAGETQYF. For the CDR3, the DNA is TGCGCCAGCAGCCGAAGAGCGGCAGGGGAGACCCAGTACTTC.

This clonotype has a handful of counts. V gene TRBV4-1 combines with J gene TRBJ2-2; 13 positions match TRBD2. The V gene's germline CDR1 is MGHRA and CDR2 YSYEKL. V was clipped by 4 bases and J by 7 bases; unmatched bases: 15. The CDR3 runs to 19 residues. This CDR3 is CASSRGGGGLAGSGGELFF. CDR3 nucleotide sequence: TGCGCCAGCAGCCGAGGAGGCGGGGGACTAGCGGGATCGGGCGGGGAGCTGTTTTTT.

This clonotype has only a few counts. The V gene is TRBV7-2, the J gene TRBJ2-5; TRBD1 agrees at 11 bases. The CDR3 totals 19 residues. The germline CDR1 and CDR2 sequences are SGHTA and FQGNSA. V lost 5 bases to trimming and J lost 4 bases; unmatched junction nucleotides: 18. In nucleotides, the CDR3 is TGTGCCAGCAGCCCACCGCGGGACAGGGGGGGTTTTGTACCAGAGACCCAGTACTTC. Its protein is CASSPPRDRGGFVPETQYF.

The rearrangement uses TRBV25-1 and TRBJ2-1; TRBD1 matches 9 bases. V lost 3 bases and J lost 7; bases outside the gene matches: 7. Germline V lookup: CDR1 MGHDK, CDR2 SYGVNS. This CDR3 region has 15 residues. The CDR3 DNA follows: TGTGCCAGCAGTGAGGCTCGGACAGGGGATAATGAGCAGTTCTTC. This gives the protein CASSEARTGDNEQFF.